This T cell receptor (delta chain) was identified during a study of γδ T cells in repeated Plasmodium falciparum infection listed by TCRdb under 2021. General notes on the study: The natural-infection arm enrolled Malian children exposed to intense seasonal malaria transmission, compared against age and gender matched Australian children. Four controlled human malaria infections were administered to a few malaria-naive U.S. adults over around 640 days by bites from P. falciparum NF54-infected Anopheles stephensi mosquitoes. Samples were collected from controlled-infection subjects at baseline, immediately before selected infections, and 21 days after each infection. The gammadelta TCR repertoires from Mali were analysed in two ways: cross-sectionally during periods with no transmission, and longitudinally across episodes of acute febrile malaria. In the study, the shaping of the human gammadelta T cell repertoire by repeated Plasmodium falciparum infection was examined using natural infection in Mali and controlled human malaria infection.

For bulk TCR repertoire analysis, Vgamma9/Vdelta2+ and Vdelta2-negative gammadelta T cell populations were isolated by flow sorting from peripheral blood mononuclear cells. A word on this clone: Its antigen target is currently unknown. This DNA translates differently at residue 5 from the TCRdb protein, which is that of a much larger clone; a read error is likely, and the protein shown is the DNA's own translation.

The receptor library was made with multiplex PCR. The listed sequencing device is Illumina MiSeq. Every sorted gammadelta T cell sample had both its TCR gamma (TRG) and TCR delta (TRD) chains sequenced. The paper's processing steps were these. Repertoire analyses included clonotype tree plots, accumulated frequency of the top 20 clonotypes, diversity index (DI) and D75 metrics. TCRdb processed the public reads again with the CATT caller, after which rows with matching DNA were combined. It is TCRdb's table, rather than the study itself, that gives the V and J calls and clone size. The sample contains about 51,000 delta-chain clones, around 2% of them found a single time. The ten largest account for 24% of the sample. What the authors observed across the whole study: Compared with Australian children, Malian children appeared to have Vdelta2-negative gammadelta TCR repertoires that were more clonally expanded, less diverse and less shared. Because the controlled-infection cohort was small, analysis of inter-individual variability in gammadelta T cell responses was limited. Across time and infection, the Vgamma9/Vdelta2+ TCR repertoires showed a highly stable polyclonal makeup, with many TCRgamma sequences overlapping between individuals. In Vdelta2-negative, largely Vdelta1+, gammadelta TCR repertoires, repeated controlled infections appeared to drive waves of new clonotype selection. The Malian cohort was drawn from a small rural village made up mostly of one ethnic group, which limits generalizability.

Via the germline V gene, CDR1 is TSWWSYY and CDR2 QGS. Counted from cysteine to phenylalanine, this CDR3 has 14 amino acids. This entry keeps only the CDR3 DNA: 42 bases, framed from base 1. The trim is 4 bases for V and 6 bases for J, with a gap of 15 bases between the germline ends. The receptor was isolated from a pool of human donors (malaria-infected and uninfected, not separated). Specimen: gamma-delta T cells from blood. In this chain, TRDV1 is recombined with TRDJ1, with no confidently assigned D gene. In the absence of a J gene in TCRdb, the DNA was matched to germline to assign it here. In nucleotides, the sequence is TGTGCTCTTGGGGGTTGTTTTCCCCTCTATAAACTCATCTTT. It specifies CALGGCFPLYKLIF.